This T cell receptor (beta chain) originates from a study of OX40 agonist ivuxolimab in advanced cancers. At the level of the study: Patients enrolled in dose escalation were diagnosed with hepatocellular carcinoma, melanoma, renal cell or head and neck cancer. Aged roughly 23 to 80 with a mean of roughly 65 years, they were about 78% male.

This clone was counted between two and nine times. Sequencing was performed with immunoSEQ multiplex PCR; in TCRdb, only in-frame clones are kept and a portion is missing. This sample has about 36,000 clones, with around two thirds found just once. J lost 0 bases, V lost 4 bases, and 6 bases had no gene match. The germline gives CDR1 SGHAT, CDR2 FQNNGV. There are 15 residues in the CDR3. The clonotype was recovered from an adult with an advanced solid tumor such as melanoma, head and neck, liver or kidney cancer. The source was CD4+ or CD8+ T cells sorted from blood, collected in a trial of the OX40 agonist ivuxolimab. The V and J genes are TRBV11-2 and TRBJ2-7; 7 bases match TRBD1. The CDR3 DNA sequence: TGTGCCAGCAGCTCTGCACAGGGGATCTCCTACGAGCAGTACTTC. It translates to CASSSAQGISYEQYF.